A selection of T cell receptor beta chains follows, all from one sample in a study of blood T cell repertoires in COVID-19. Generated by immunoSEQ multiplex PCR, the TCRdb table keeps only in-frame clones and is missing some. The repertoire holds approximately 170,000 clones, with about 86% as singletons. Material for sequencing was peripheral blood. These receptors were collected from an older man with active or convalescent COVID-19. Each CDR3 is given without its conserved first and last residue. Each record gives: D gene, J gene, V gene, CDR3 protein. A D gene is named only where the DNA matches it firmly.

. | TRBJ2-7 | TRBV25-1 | ASSVWSGTYEQY
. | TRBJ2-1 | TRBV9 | ASSRDTHGDEQF
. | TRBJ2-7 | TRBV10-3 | AISVPGTYEQY
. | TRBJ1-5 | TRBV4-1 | ASSPLGANQPQH
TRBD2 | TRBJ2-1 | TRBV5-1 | ASSLATSGGNNEQF
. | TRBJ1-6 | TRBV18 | ASSPQGNNSPLH
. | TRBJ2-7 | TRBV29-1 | SVEKGGDEQY
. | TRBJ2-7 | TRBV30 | ALAAGQSYEQY
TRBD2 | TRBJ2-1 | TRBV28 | AIKSGGSFFLHEQF
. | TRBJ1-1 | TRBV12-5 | ASGLVRGVNTEAF
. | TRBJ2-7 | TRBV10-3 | AIRNAGTRPYEQY